These T cell receptor beta chains were read from a single sample in a study of blood T cells in healthy people across ages. In TCRdb, the 5' RACE reads were re-called with MiXCR into one record per CDR3 protein. This sample yields under 2,000,000 distinct CDR3 sequences, of which around 50% are seen a single time; approximately 2% belongs to the top ten. The sequenced material came from blood. The origin of the receptors is a woman in her 40s in good health. Each CDR3 is given with its conserved first and last residue. D genes are given only for firm matches. Clone sizes are given selectively: once, few, many, or a class where the clone is expanded.

clone size | D gene | J gene | V gene | CDR3 protein | CDR3 DNA
NA | NA | TRBJ2-5 | TRBV5-1 | CASSFRTGGQETQYF | TGCGCCAGCAGCTTCCGTACTGGTGGTCAAGAGACCCAGTACTTC
NA | NA | TRBJ1-2 | TRBV20-1 | CSARDRAGGDYGYTF | TGCAGTGCTAGAGATCGTGCCGGGGGCGACTATGGCTACACCTTC
many | NA | TRBJ2-3 | TRBV29-1 | CSSDTQYF | TGCAGCTCAGATACGCAGTATTTT
NA | NA | TRBJ2-7 | TRBV27 | CASGPISHEQYF | TGTGCCAGCGGACCAATCTCCCACGAGCAGTACTTC
NA | NA | TRBJ1-1 | TRBV28 | CASSLVVGGTEAFF | TGTGCCAGCAGTTTAGTTGTGGGGGGCACTGAAGCTTTCTTT
NA | TRBD2 | TRBJ2-6 | TRBV4-1 | CASRAPPGGDSGANVLTF | TGCGCCAGCAGAGCCCCCCCCGGGGGGGACTCTGGGGCCAACGTCCTGACTTTC
NA | NA | TRBJ1-6 | TRBV7-9 | CASRQLDSPLHF | TGTGCCAGCAGGCAACTCGATTCACCCCTCCACTTT
NA | TRBD1 | TRBJ1-2 | TRBV4-2 | CASSQVGSGQGDYTF | TGTGCCAGCAGCCAAGTCGGCTCAGGACAGGGAGACTACACCTTC
NA | NA | TRBJ2-7 | TRBV4-3 | CASSQAGQDEQYF | TGCGCCAGCAGCCAAGCGGGGCAGGACGAGCAGTACTTC
NA | TRBD1 | TRBJ1-1 | TRBV12-3/TRBV12-4 | CASSVVQGVTEAFF | TGTGCCAGCAGTGTAGTTCAGGGGGTGACTGAAGCTTTCTTT
few | NA | TRBJ2-6 | TRBV7-9 | CASSFAGMHSGANVLTF | TGTGCCAGCAGCTTCGCTGGCATGCACTCTGGGGCCAACGTCCTGACTTTC
many | TRBD2 | TRBJ2-5 | TRBV15 | CATSRDSGGAETQYF | TGTGCCACCAGCAGAGATAGCGGGGGGGCAGAGACCCAGTACTTC
few | TRBD1 | TRBJ1-6 | TRBV10-2 | CASTPTGSSYNSPLHF | TGCGCCAGCACACCGACAGGGAGCTCCTATAATTCACCCCTCCACTTT
few | TRBD2 | TRBJ2-3 | TRBV7-2 | CASSLAPSGGADTQYF | TGTGCCAGCAGCTTAGCCCCTAGCGGGGGCGCAGATACGCAGTATTTT
many | TRBD1 | TRBJ1-2 | TRBV28 | CASSSPGGVYGYTF | TGTGCCAGCAGTTCCCCAGGGGGCGTCTATGGCTACACCTTC
few | NA | TRBJ1-6 | TRBV7-2 | CASSFKTAALHF | TGTGCCAGCAGCTTCAAGACAGCAGCTCTCCACTTT
few | NA | TRBJ2-3 | TRBV4-2 | CASSPAGLDTQYF | TGTGCCAGCAGCCCAGCAGGGCTAGATACGCAGTATTTT
NA | NA | TRBJ2-7 | TRBV27 | CASRPPRLGTGSYEQYF | TGTGCCAGCAGACCACCAAGATTAGGGACGGGCTCCTACGAGCAGTACTTC
NA | NA | TRBJ2-1 | TRBV7-8 | CASSRLGGVNNEQFF | TGTGCCAGCAGCCGCCTCGGGGGCGTTAACAATGAGCAGTTCTTC
NA | TRBD2 | TRBJ2-1 | TRBV11-1 | CASSSGLAGGQQFF | TGTGCCAGCAGCTCGGGACTAGCGGGGGGGCAGCAGTTCTTC
NA | TRBD1 | TRBJ2-3 | TRBV4-1 | CASTGTGRLDTQYF | TGCGCCAGCACCGGGACAGGCCGTCTGGATACGCAGTATTTT
NA | NA | TRBJ2-1 | TRBV6-2/TRBV6-3 | CASSYGRGAYNEQFF | TGTGCCAGCAGTTACGGTAGGGGCGCCTACAATGAGCAGTTCTTC
NA | TRBD1 | TRBJ2-2 | TRBV6-6 | CASSGDSVNTGELFF | TGTGCCAGCAGTGGGGACAGTGTGAACACCGGGGAGCTGTTTTTT
NA | NA | TRBJ2-7 | TRBV11-2 | CASSVGTRNYEQYF | TGTGCCAGCAGCGTCGGGACACGGAACTACGAGCAGTACTTC
NA | TRBD1 | TRBJ1-1 | TRBV10-2 | CASSALGQPINTEAFF | TGCGCCAGCAGTGCTTTGGGACAGCCGATAAACACTGAAGCTTTCTTT
NA | NA | TRBJ1-1 | TRBV27 | CASSPGTWGNTEAFF | TGTGCCAGCAGTCCAGGCACATGGGGTAACACTGAAGCTTTCTTT
NA | NA | TRBJ1-5 | TRBV2 | CASRRGGVNQPQHF | TGTGCCAGCAGGAGGGGGGGAGTTAATCAGCCCCAGCATTTT
many | TRBD1 | TRBJ2-5 | TRBV9 | CASSVDRGETQYF | TGTGCCAGCAGCGTAGACAGGGGGGAGACCCAGTACTTC
NA | NA | TRBJ2-7 | TRBV6-2/TRBV6-3 | CAISQGREQYF | TGTGCCATCAGCCAAGGAAGGGAGCAGTACTTC
NA | TRBD1 | TRBJ2-7 | TRBV28 | CASSLWGTGANGEQYF | TGTGCCAGCAGTTTATGGGGGACAGGGGCCAACGGCGAGCAGTACTTC
NA | NA | TRBJ1-2 | TRBV6-1 | CASSVYRPQDHYGYTF | TGTGCCAGCAGTGTTTATCGTCCGCAGGATCATTATGGCTACACCTTC
few | TRBD1 | TRBJ2-4 | TRBV10-3 | CAISEGQGAGQYF | TGTGCCATCAGTGAGGGACAGGGGGCTGGACAGTACTTC
NA | NA | TRBJ2-7 | TRBV9 | CASSAGSGLHYEQYF | TGTGCCAGCAGCGCTGGGTCTGGGCTTCACTACGAGCAGTACTTC
NA | TRBD2 | TRBJ2-3 | TRBV9 | CASSPLWTSGGLCTDTQYF | TGTGCCAGCAGCCCACTATGGACTAGCGGGGGGCTGTGCACAGATACGCAGTATTTT
NA | NA | TRBJ2-3 | TRBV7-9 | CASSVPGRSADTQYF | TGTGCCAGCAGCGTCCCGGGACGCAGCGCAGATACGCAGTATTTT
few | NA | TRBJ2-7 | TRBV21-1 | CASSKEDTYEQYF | TGTGCCAGCAGCAAAGAAGACACGTACGAGCAGTACTTC
NA | NA | TRBJ1-5 | TRBV3-1 | CASSQDSASNQPQHF | TGTGCCAGCAGCCAAGATTCCGCCAGCAATCAGCCCCAGCATTTT
few | NA | TRBJ1-2 | TRBV7-9 | CASSSRQASYGYTF | TGTGCCAGCAGCTCCAGACAGGCATCCTATGGCTACACCTTC
NA | NA | TRBJ2-5 | TRBV27 | CASSPPGGGATQYF | TGTGCCAGCAGTCCCCCCGGGGGCGGCGCGACCCAGTACTTC